The 27 T cell receptor beta chains reported below all come from one sample, sequenced in a study of early T cells in non-severe SARS-CoV-2 infection. TCRdb analysed the 5' RACE reads with MiXCR anew, one entry per CDR3 protein. This table holds fewer than 55,000 distinct CDR3 sequences, about 9.1% found once. The sample consisted of whole blood. The receptor set was obtained from an adult who was a healthcare worker with PCR-confirmed SARS-CoV-2 infection or an uninfected control (not recorded which).

This chain uses TRBV28 with TRBJ1-5, with D possibly matching TRBD1 (6 bases). Trimming took 6 bases from V and 5 from J, leaving 14 bases between them. The CDR3 totals 14 residues. Germline V gives CDR1 MDHEN, CDR2 SYDVKM. The CDR3 is CASRLGAQYQPQHF. As DNA, the CDR3 is TGTGCCAGCAGACTGGGGGCGCAATATCAGCCCCAGCATTTT.

The sample holds many counts of this clonotype. The V and J genes are TRBV7-9 and TRBJ2-3; possible D gene TRBD2, 5 bases. The germline gives CDR1 SEHNR, CDR2 FQNEAQ (reference sequence). The length of the CDR3 is 16 residues. Deletions cut 3 bases from V and 5 bases from J, with 18 bases between. The CDR3 nucleotides read TGTGCCAGCAGCTTTAGTGGGAGTCGGGTTTTAGATACGCAGTATTTT. It is translated as CASSFSGSRVLDTQYF.

This clonotype was seen at least ten times. The chain is built from TRBV20-1 and TRBJ2-7; TRBD1 aligns across 7 bases. This CDR3 spans 15 amino acids. Germline values: CDR1 DFQATT, CDR2 SNEGSKA (reference sequence). Trimming cost V 3 bases and J 7 bases; bases outside gene matches: 15. The CDR3 region is CSARTGTVSYGEQYF. CDR3 in DNA: TGCAGTGCTAGGACAGGGACAGTGAGCTACGGAGAGCAGTACTTC.

J is TRBJ2-1 and V is TRBV11-3, with a possible D match to TRBD1 (5 bases). The CDR3 runs to 15 residues. V shed 5 bases and J shed 10 bases, with 21 bases lying between them. Germline assignment: CDR1 SGHNT and CDR2 YENEEA. CDR3: CASSPGGDKKGEQFF. The CDR3 DNA reads TGTGCCAGCAGCCCCGGCGGAGACAAGAAGGGGGAGCAGTTCTTC.

This clonotype was seen ten or more times. The chain has TRBV5-1 and TRBJ1-1; a weak D match, TRBD1 (5 bases). V shed 0 bases and J shed 3 bases, with 9 bases lying between them. The CDR3 extends over 14 amino acids. Germline lookup yields CDR1 SGHRS and CDR2 YFSETQ. The CDR3, as DNA: TGCGCCAGCAGCTTGGACGTGGGGGACACTGAAGCTTTCTTT. It encodes CASSLDVGDTEAFF. Full variable domain (remainder filled in from reference TRBV5-1 and TRBJ1-1): KAGVTQTPRYLIKTRGQQVTLSCSPISGHRSVSWYQQTPGQGLQFLFEYFSETQRNKGNFPGRFSGRQFSNSRSEMNVSTLELGDSALYLCASSLDVGDTEAFFGQGTRLTVV.

The sample holds many counts of this clonotype. DNA for the CDR3: TGTGCCTGGAGTTTAGGGGCCTACGAGCAGTACTTC. Translating gives CAWSLGAYEQYF. The chain links TRBV30 to TRBJ2-7; possible D gene TRBD1, 5 bases. Germline V gene data show CDR1 as GTSNPN and CDR2 as SVGIG (reference sequence). Trimming removed 2 bases from V and 2 bases from J, with 7 bases in between. This CDR3 region has 12 residues. Full variable domain (outside the CDR3, taken from reference TRBV30 and TRBJ2-7): SQTIHQWPATLVQPVGSPLSLECTVEGTSNPNLYWYRQAAGRGLQLLFYSVGIGQISSEVPQNLSASRPQDRQFILSSKKLLLSDSGFYLCAWSLGAYEQYFGPGTRLTVT.

In its sample, this clonotype was seen many times. This chain connects TRBV7-2 to TRBJ2-5, with D possibly being TRBD2 (5 bases). CDR1 and CDR2 from the germline V gene are SGHTA and FQGNSA. With 3 bases removed from V and 5 bases from J, the gap between germline ends came to 13 bases. CDR3 length: 14 residues. This CDR3 reads CASSFWTAGETQYF. CDR3 nucleotide sequence: TGTGCCAGCAGCTTCTGGACTGCCGGGGAGACCCAGTACTTC.

This clonotype appeared many times. The chain carries TRBV20-1 and TRBJ2-7; the D gene is possibly TRBD1 (6 bases). The germline V gene encodes CDR1 DFQATT and CDR2 SNEGSKA (reference sequence). The CDR3 contains 12 residues. Trimming took 5 bases from V and 4 from J, leaving 12 bases between them. The CDR3 sequence is CSAEGDGYEQYF. CDR3 DNA: TGCAGTGCTGAGGGGGATGGATACGAGCAGTACTTC.

This clonotype has at least ten counts. This chain joins TRBV5-1 and TRBJ2-7; 11 nucleotides match TRBD2. V lost 4 bases, J lost 1 base, and 4 bases stayed unmatched. The CDR3 is 15 amino acids. Germline values: CDR1 SGHRS, CDR2 YFSETQ. The CDR3 DNA sequence: TGCGCCAGCAGCGGCCGGACTAGCGGGTCCTACGAGCAGTACTTC. This translates into CASSGRTSGSYEQYF. Drawing the rest from reference TRBV5-1 and TRBJ2-7, the complete variable domain is KAGVTQTPRYLIKTRGQQVTLSCSPISGHRSVSWYQQTPGQGLQFLFEYFSETQRNKGNFPGRFSGRQFSNSRSEMNVSTLELGDSALYLCASSGRTSGSYEQYFGPGTRLTVT.

This clonotype was seen more than once but under ten times. The chain recombines TRBV6-1 with TRBJ2-7, with D hard to call. Trimming removed 3 bases from V and 0 bases from J, with 12 bases in between. Per the germline V gene, CDR1 is MNHNS and CDR2 is SASEGT. CDR3 length: 15 residues. CDR3 DNA: TGTGCCAGCAGTGATATGGGCATAAGCTCCTACGAGCAGTACTTC. Translated: CASSDMGISSYEQYF.

Many counts were recorded for this clonotype. The CDR3 DNA follows: TGCAGCGTTGAACGGACAGGGGATTTGTCCTACAATGAGCAGTTCTTC. Residues: CSVERTGDLSYNEQFF. The chain carries TRBV29-1 and TRBJ2-1, with TRBD1 identical over 9 bases. There are 16 residues in the CDR3. V gave up 2 bases and J gave up 1 base; unmatched junction bases: 6. CDR1 is SQVTM, CDR2 ANQGSEA, per germline.

This clonotype has just a few counts. This chain uses TRBV6-5 with TRBJ2-2; D might be TRBD1 (6 bases). With 5 bases removed from V and 4 bases from J, the gap between germline ends came to 17 bases. Germline V gene lookup returns CDR1 MNHEY and CDR2 SVGAGI. There are 16 residues in the CDR3. The CDR3 loop is CASSPRTGWGTGELFF. CDR3 nucleotides: TGTGCCAGCAGTCCCCGTACAGGGTGGGGCACCGGGGAGCTGTTTTTT.

J is TRBJ2-2 and V is TRBV29-1, with 10 bases identical to TRBD2. V shed 2 bases, J shed 6 bases, and the junction held 6 bases outside the gene matches. CDR3 length equals 15 residues. The germline V gene encodes CDR1 SQVTM and CDR2 ANQGSEA. The CDR3 loop reads CSVEPLAGVPGELFF. The CDR3 bases are TGCAGCGTTGAACCCCTAGCGGGAGTGCCCGGGGAGCTGTTTTTT.

This clonotype has a count of ten or more. The chain recombines TRBV20-1 with TRBJ2-7, with 12 bases that match TRBD1. This CDR3 region has 16 residues. The V segment lost 6 bases and the J segment 0 bases; nucleotides outside the gene matches: 9. CDR1 and CDR2 from the germline V gene are DFQATT and SNEGSKA (reference sequence). CDR3 DNA: TGCAGTGCCAAGGGGACAGGGGGCGGGAGCTCCTACGAGCAGTACTTC. This sequence encodes CSAKGTGGGSSYEQYF.

This clonotype was detected only once. The chain employs TRBV10-3 and TRBJ2-7, with D perhaps TRBD2 (5 bases). Between the trimmed V and J ends, which lost 4 bases and 0 bases, there was a span of 19 bases. There are 17 residues in the CDR3. The germline V gene encodes CDR1 ENHRY and CDR2 SYGVKD. CDR3 bases: TGTGCCATCAGTGCCCCGGGCGGGCGTGCTCACTCCTACGAGCAGTACTTC. Amino acids: CAISAPGGRAHSYEQYF.

Only a few counts were recorded for this clonotype. The V and J genes are TRBV4-1 and TRBJ1-4; 9 bases are a match to TRBD1. The CDR3 runs 14 residues. J lost 8 bases, V lost 4 bases, and 5 bases had no gene match. Germline CDR1 MGHRA, CDR2 YSYEKL. This chain's CDR3 is CASSPGTGFEKLFF. The CDR3 region has the DNA TGCGCCAGCAGCCCCGGGACAGGGTTCGAAAAACTGTTTTTT.

The chain employs TRBV20-1 and TRBJ2-5; tentatively, D is TRBD2 (6 bases). CDR1 and CDR2 (germline): DFQATT, SNEGSKA (reference sequence). The CDR3 extends over 14 amino acids. Trimming shortened V by 6 bases and J by 3 bases, and 17 bases separated the two germline ends. The CDR3 protein is CSATPGAWEETQYF. The CDR3 coding sequence is TGCAGTGCGACTCCGGGAGCATGGGAAGAGACCCAGTACTTC.

In this sample, this clonotype turned up many times. The V and J genes are TRBV27 and TRBJ2-3; 12 nucleotides align to TRBD2. This CDR3 spans 16 amino acids. Germline V CDR1 and CDR2: MNHEY, SMNVEV (reference sequence). Germline trimming cut 5 bases from V and 7 bases from J; bases unmatched to any gene: 10. The CDR3 spells CASSRWTSGDMNTQYF. The CDR3 nucleotides are TGTGCCAGCAGTCGATGGACTAGCGGGGATATGAATACGCAGTATTTT.

This clonotype was observed a handful of times. This chain connects TRBV18 to TRBJ1-2, with TRBD1 matching 9 bases. Germline CDR1 KGHSH, CDR2 LQKENI. Losses at the gene ends were 2 bases for V and 1 base for J; bases not matched to a gene: 2. The CDR3 consists of 15 residues. The CDR3 loop reads CASSPGDRVNYGYTF. The CDR3 DNA is TGTGCCAGCTCACCAGGGGACAGGGTTAACTATGGCTACACCTTC.

This clonotype occurred many times. This chain uses TRBV7-6 with TRBJ2-3; 9 nucleotides align to TRBD2. The J segment lost 4 bases and the V segment lost 5 bases, leaving 16 bases of the junction unmatched. CDR3 length: 18 residues. In germline, CDR1 is SGHVS, CDR2 FNYEAQ. The CDR3 DNA sequence: TGTGCCAGCAGCCACGGAGCGGGAGGAAGAGGTGGCGCAGATACGCAGTATTTT. It specifies CASSHGAGGRGGADTQYF.

This clonotype was detected ten times or more. The chain uses TRBV20-1 and TRBJ2-7, with D possibly being TRBD1 (6 bases). Trimming left V 4 bases short and J 7 bases short, with 17 bases between. CDR3 length: 13 residues. Germline CDR1 and CDR2: DFQATT and SNEGSKA (reference sequence). CDR3: CSAMGHTFGEQYF. The CDR3 coding sequence is TGCAGTGCTATGGGACATACCTTTGGGGAGCAGTACTTC.

This clonotype was recorded many times. The CDR3: CSARVPENYEQYF. CDR3 coding DNA: TGCAGTGCTAGAGTCCCAGAGAACTACGAGCAGTACTTC. The rearrangement uses TRBV20-1 and TRBJ2-7; D uncertain. This CDR3 contains 13 residues. V shed 1 base and J shed 3 bases, with 10 bases lying between them. Germline V gene sequence: CDR1 DFQATT, CDR2 SNEGSKA (reference sequence).

This clonotype was counted many times. This chain links TRBV28 with TRBJ2-5; D may be TRBD2 (6 bases). Germline V gene sequence: CDR1 MDHEN, CDR2 SYDVKM. The CDR3 sequence is 13 residues long. Trimming pared 6 bases from V and 1 base from J, leaving 9 bases between. DNA for the CDR3: TGTGCCAGCAGCGAGCGGGTCCAAGAGACCCAGTACTTC. Amino acids: CASSERVQETQYF.

This clonotype was counted a few times. The chain uses TRBV6-2 or TRBV6-3 and TRBJ2-1; 11 bases agree with TRBD1. Germline V gene sequence: CDR1 MNHEY, CDR2 SVGEGT. The V and J ends lost 6 bases and 9 bases, in that order; junction bases with no gene match: 7. The CDR3 length is 14 residues. CDR3 region: CASRADRGHSEQFF. The CDR3 DNA is TGTGCCAGCAGAGCGGACAGGGGGCATAGTGAGCAGTTCTTC.

This clonotype was seen repeatedly, ten times or more. The chain combines TRBV5-6 with TRBJ1-4, with 9 positions matching TRBD1. The CDR3 sequence is 15 residues long. With 4 bases clipped from V and 6 bases from J, the junction kept 7 bases outside the gene matches. CDR1 is SGHDT, CDR2 YYEEEE, per germline. The CDR3 DNA is TGTGCCAGCAGCCTGGGGGACAGGGATGATGAAAAACTGTTTTTT. Residues: CASSLGDRDDEKLFF. The whole variable domain, filled in from reference TRBV5-6 and TRBJ1-4, reads DAGVTQSPTHLIKTRGQQVTLRCSPKSGHDTVSWYQQALGQGPQFIFQYYEEEERQRGNFPDRFSGHQFPNYSSELNVNALLLGDSALYLCASSLGDRDDEKLFFGSGTQLSVL.

For this clonotype: One junction end disagrees with the germline gene, perhaps due to a read error. The chain couples TRBV5-1 to TRBJ2-2; a weak D match, TRBD2 (5 bases). This CDR3 region has 13 residues. The germline V gene encodes CDR1 SGHRS and CDR2 YFSETQ. The CDR3 bases are TGCGCCAGCAGCCCCGAGGGCACCAGGGAGCTGTTTTTT. Amino acid sequence: CASSPEGTRELFF.

In its sample, this clonotype was seen many times. The chain recombines TRBV3-1 with TRBJ1-1, with D maybe TRBD1 (5 bases). V lost 1 base, J lost 3 bases, and 12 bases lay in between. Germline V gene lookup returns CDR1 LGHDT and CDR2 YNNKEL (reference sequence). This CDR3 has 15 amino acids. The CDR3 nucleotides read TGTGCCAGCAGCCAAGTCTCCAGGGCGTACACTGAAGCTTTCTTT. Residues: CASSQVSRAYTEAFF.